This T cell receptor beta chain was sequenced during a study of T cell changes during pregnancy in multiple sclerosis. Data came from immunoSEQ multiplex PCR; TCRdb stores just in-frame clones and leaves some out. The sample records fewer than 80,000 clones, 75% to 95% being singletons. Trimming removed 0 bases at V and 2 bases at J, with 8 bases between. This CDR3 is 14 amino acids long. Germline V gene lookup returns CDR1 MNHEY and CDR2 SMNVEV (reference sequence). This material consisted of CD4+ T cells from peripheral blood mononuclear cells, taken in the third trimester of pregnancy. V gene TRBV27 combines with J gene TRBJ2-7; TRBD1 is a possible D gene (5 bases). The TCR originated in a female donor in good health, enrolled as a control in a pregnancy study. The CDR3 nucleotides are TGTGCCAGCAGTTTATCAGGGGTAGCCTACGAGCAGTACTTC. Translating it yields CASSLSGVAYEQYF.